This TCR beta chain came from a study of blood T cell repertoires in COVID-19. Turning to the study itself: COVID-19 samples from acute and convalescent phases originated in the United States, Italy and Spain. T cells, B-cell-depleted T cells, or PBMCs supplied cDNA or gDNA.

Between the trimmed V and J ends, which lost 4 bases and 8 bases, there was a span of 11 bases. This CDR3 has 12 amino acids. Germline-derived CDR1 and CDR2 are SGHAT and FQNNGV. In the authors' methods: Quantification of nucleated cells was approximated via reference gene primer amplification. The protocol was immunoSEQ multiplex PCR, while the TCRdb copy is restricted to in-frame clones and leaves out a portion. V and J calls and clone size are copied from that table; D and trimming were computed from the DNA. The sample shows about 250,000 clones, roughly four fifths of them seen only once. Sequencing was performed on peripheral blood. The origin of this receptor is a man aged 50-60 years with active or convalescent COVID-19. The rearrangement joins TRBV11-2 to TRBJ1-2, with D hard to call. CDR3 sequence (DNA): TGTGCCAGCAGCTCCTCCACGGGGGGCTACACCTTC. Protein: CASSSSTGGYTF. Complete variable domain (other parts from reference TRBV11-2 and TRBJ1-2): EAGVAQSPRYKIIEKRQSVAFWCNPISGHATLYWYQQILGQGPKLLIQFQNNGVVDDSQLPKDRFSAERLKGVDSTLKIQPAKLEDSAVYLCASSSSTGGYTFGSGTRLTVV.